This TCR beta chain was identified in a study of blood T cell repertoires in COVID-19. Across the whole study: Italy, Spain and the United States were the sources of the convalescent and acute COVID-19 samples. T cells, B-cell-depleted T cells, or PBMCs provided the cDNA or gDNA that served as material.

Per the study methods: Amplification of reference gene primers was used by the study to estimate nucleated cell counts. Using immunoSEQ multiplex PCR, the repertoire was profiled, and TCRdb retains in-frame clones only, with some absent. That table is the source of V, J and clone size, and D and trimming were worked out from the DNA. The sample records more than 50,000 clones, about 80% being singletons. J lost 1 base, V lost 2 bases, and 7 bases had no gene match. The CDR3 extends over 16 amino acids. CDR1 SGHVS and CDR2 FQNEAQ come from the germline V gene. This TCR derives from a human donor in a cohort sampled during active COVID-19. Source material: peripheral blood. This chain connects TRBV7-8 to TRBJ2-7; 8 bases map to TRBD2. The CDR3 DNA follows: TGTGCCAGCAGCTTACGTAGGGCTAGCGGGTCCTACGAGCAGTACTTC. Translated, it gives CASSLRRASGSYEQYF.